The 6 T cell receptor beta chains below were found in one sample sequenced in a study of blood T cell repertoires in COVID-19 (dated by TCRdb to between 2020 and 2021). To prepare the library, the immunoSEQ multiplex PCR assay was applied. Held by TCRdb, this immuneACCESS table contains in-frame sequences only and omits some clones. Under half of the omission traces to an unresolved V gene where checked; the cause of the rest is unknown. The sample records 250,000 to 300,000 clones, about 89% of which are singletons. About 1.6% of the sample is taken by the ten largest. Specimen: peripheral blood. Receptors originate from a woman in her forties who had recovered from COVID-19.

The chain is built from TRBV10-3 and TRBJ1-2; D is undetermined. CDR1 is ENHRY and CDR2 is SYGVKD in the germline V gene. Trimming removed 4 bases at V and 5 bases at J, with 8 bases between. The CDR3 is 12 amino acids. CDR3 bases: TGTGCCATCAGTGCCGGGAATTATGGCTACACCTTC. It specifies CAISAGNYGYTF.

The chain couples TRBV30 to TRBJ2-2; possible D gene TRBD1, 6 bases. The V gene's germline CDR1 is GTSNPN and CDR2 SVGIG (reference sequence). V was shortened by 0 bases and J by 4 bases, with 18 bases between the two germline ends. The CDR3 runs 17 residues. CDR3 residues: CAWSVNVGQGSTGELFF. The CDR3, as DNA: TGTGCCTGGAGTGTAAACGTAGGGCAGGGGAGCACCGGGGAGCTGTTTTTT.

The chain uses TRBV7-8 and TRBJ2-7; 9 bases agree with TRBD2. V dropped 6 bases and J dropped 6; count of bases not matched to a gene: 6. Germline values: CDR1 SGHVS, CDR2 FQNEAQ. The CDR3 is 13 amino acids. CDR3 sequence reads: CASRGPSGVEQYF. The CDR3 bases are TGTGCCAGCAGGGGGCCTAGCGGGGTCGAGCAGTACTTC.

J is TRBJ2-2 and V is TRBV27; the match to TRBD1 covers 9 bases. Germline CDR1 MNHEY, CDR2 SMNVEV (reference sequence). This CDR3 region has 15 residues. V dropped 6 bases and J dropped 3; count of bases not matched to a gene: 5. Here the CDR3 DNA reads TGTGCCAGCAGGGGGACAGGGACCTACACCGGGGAGCTGTTTTTT. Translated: CASRGTGTYTGELFF.

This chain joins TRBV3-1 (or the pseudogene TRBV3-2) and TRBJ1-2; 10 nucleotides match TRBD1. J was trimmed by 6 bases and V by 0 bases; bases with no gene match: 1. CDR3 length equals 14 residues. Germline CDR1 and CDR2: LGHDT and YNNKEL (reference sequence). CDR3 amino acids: CASSQETGGDGYTF. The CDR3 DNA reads TGTGCCAGCAGCCAAGAGACAGGGGGCGATGGCTACACCTTC.

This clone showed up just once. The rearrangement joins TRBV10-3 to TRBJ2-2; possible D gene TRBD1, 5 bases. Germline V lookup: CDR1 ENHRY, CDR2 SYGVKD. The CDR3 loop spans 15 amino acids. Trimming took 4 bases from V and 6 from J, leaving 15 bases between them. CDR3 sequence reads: CAISAATQVPGELFF. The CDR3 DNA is TGTGCCATCAGTGCCGCGACACAGGTCCCCGGGGAGCTGTTTTTT.